These 14 T cell receptor beta chains originate from one sample sequenced in a study of blood T cell repertoires in COVID-19. Sequenced by immunoSEQ multiplex PCR; TCRdb stores in-frame clones only, minus some. The sample has 430,000 or so clones; over 85% are singletons. Sequences were obtained from peripheral blood. The receptor set was obtained from a young man with COVID-19, enrolled during active disease.

This clone showed up just once. The rearrangement links TRBV5-4 to TRBJ1-2, with a weak D call TRBD1 (6 bases). The germline CDR1 and CDR2 sequences are SGHNT and YYREEE (reference sequence). With 0 bases removed from V and 6 bases from J, the gap between germline ends came to 18 bases. The CDR3 extends over 16 amino acids. CDR3 sequence reads: CASSLVSRQAGDGYTF. The CDR3 bases are TGTGCCAGCAGCTTGGTCAGCCGACAGGCAGGGGATGGCTACACCTTC.

The chain combines TRBV3-1 (or the pseudogene TRBV3-2) with TRBJ1-5, with a tentative D call TRBD1 (6 bases). The CDR3 is made up of 14 amino acids. Germline V gene lookup returns CDR1 LGHDT and CDR2 YNNKEL (reference sequence). V dropped 5 bases and J dropped 3 bases, with 11 bases sitting between them. This CDR3 is CASSGGHLNQPQHF. CDR3 bases: TGTGCCAGCAGCGGGGGACACCTCAATCAGCCCCAGCATTTT.

The chain carries TRBV7-8 and TRBJ2-2; 7 bases are shared with TRBD2. CDR3 size: 19 residues. Germline V gene data show CDR1 as SGHVS and CDR2 as FQNEAQ. Trimming at V came to 4 bases and at J to 2 bases, leaving 16 bases not matched to a gene. The CDR3 sequence is CASSSRRGGLGINTGELFF. The CDR3 DNA follows: TGTGCCAGCAGCTCCCGACGGGGAGGGCTCGGGATAAACACCGGGGAGCTGTTTTTT.

This clone was seen only a few times. The rearrangement links TRBV5-1 to TRBJ2-7; 13 bases are a match to TRBD2. CDR1 is SGHRS and CDR2 is YFSETQ in the germline V gene. The CDR3 runs 15 residues. The ends lost 4 bases at V and 2 bases at J; junction bases unmatched: 3. The CDR3 sequence is CASSNGLAGAYEQYF. CDR3 DNA: TGCGCCAGCAGCAACGGACTAGCGGGAGCCTACGAGCAGTACTTC.

J is TRBJ2-5 and V is TRBV5-1; TRBD1 matches 8 bases. Trimming cost V 6 bases and J 4 bases; bases outside gene matches: 11. The CDR3 has 15 residues. The germline CDR1 and CDR2 sequences are SGHRS and YFSETQ. CDR3 in DNA: TGCGCCAGCACCGCGGCCGGGACAGGCAGAGAGACCCAGTACTTC. It translates to CASTAAGTGRETQYF.

The count of this clone is one. This rearrangement joins TRBV5-1 to TRBJ2-5; a possible D gene is TRBD1 (6 bases). CDR3 size: 15 residues. V was trimmed by 1 base and J by 2 bases, leaving 12 bases between them. Germline V gene sequence: CDR1 SGHRS, CDR2 YFSETQ. The CDR3 region has the DNA TGCGCCAGCAGCTTGACGGACAGACATCAAGAGACCCAGTACTTC. Translating it yields CASSLTDRHQETQYF. Full variable domain (remainder filled in from reference TRBV5-1 and TRBJ2-5): KAGVTQTPRYLIKTRGQQVTLSCSPISGHRSVSWYQQTPGQGLQFLFEYFSETQRNKGNFPGRFSGRQFSNSRSEMNVSTLELGDSALYLCASSLTDRHQETQYFGPGTRLLVL.

This chain uses TRBV7-9 with TRBJ2-1; 7 nucleotides match TRBD2. The germline gives CDR1 SEHNR, CDR2 FQNEAQ (reference sequence). The CDR3 length is 14 residues. V shed 3 bases and J 7 bases; nucleotides not matched to a gene: 6. CDR3 sequence (DNA): TGTGCCAGCAGCTTGGCGACTAGCCCGAATGAGCAGTTCTTC. Its protein is CASSLATSPNEQFF.

This rearrangement joins TRBV29-1 to TRBJ1-6, with 7 bases fitting TRBD1. The CDR3 runs to 13 residues. The V and J ends lost 6 bases and 8 bases, in that order; junction bases with no gene match: 7. Germline values: CDR1 SQVTM, CDR2 ANQGSEA. The CDR3 protein is CSVATGSHSPLHF. The CDR3 DNA is TGCAGCGTAGCGACAGGGTCCCATTCACCCCTCCACTTT.

Comments on this clone: At one end the junction does not follow the germline gene, possibly because of a read error. The chain joins TRBV25-1 to TRBJ2-7, with 9 positions matching TRBD1. The length of the CDR3 is 12 residues. Germline CDR1 MGHDK, CDR2 SYGVNS. The CDR3 bases are TGTGCCAGCAGTTTCACCGGGACAGGGCATCACTTC. This gives the protein CASSFTGTGHHF.

The rearrangement links TRBV2 to TRBJ2-7, with a tentative D call TRBD2 (6 bases). V was pared by 0 bases and J by 5 bases, with 14 bases between. The CDR3 has 15 residues. CDR1 and CDR2 from the germline V gene are SNHLY and FYNNEI. The CDR3 nucleotides read TGTGCCAGCAGTGAAGCCCTCGGGGGTAGGCACGAGCAGTACTTC. This translates into CASSEALGGRHEQYF.

The V and J genes are TRBV6-2 or TRBV6-3 and TRBJ2-4; 9 bases line up with TRBD2. Trimming cost V 2 bases and J 2 bases; bases outside gene matches: 4. CDR3 length equals 16 residues. Germline V gives CDR1 MNHEY, CDR2 SVGEGT. This CDR3 is CASSYRAGGTKNIQYF. CDR3 DNA: TGTGCCAGCAGTTACCGGGCGGGGGGGACCAAAAACATTCAGTACTTC.

This chain connects TRBV5-4 to TRBJ2-3, with 13 positions matching TRBD2. Trimming took 4 bases from V and 1 from J; bases not matched to a gene: 6. Germline CDR1 and CDR2: SGHNT and YYREEE (reference sequence). There are 17 residues in the CDR3. DNA for the CDR3: TGTGCCAGCAGCCCTGGACTAGCGGGGGTTCGCACAGATACGCAGTATTTT. Residues: CASSPGLAGVRTDTQYF.

The CDR3: CASSPPDGGVYGYTF. CDR3 in DNA: TGTGCCAGCTCACCACCGGACGGGGGGGTCTATGGCTACACCTTC. The gene calls are TRBV18 and TRBJ1-2, with a tentative D call TRBD1 (5 bases). The V end lost 0 bases, the J end lost 4 bases, and 12 bases lay between the germline ends. CDR3 length: 15 residues. In germline, CDR1 is KGHSH, CDR2 LQKENI.

The genes are TRBV30 and TRBJ2-1; TRBD2 aligns across 11 bases. Germline V gives CDR1 GTSNPN, CDR2 SVGIG (reference sequence). This CDR3 spans 15 amino acids. The V gene end was trimmed by 3 bases and the J gene end by 7 bases; junction bases not matched to a gene: 8. The CDR3 sequence: CAWRLAGGPWNEQFF. The CDR3 coding sequence is TGTGCCTGGAGATTAGCGGGAGGGCCGTGGAATGAGCAGTTCTTC.